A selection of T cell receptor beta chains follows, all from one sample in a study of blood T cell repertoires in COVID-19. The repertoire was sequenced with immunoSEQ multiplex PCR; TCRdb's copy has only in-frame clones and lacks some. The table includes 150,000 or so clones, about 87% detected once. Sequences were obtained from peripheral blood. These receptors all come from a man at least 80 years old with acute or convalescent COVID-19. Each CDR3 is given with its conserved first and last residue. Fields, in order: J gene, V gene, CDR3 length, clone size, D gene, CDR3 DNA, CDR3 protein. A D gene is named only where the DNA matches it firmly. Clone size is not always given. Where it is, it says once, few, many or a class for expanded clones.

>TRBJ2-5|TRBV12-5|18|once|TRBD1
TGTGCTAGTGGTCCAGGGACAGGGACCCTGATGCGACAAGAGACCCAGTACTTC
CASGPGTGTLMRQETQYF
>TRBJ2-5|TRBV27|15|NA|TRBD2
TGTGCCAGCAGTTCATGGGGGGGTTTCGGTGAGACCCAGTACTTC
CASSSWGGFGETQYF
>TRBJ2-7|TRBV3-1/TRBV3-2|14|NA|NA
TGTGCCAGCAGCCACCTGCACAGCTCCCACGAGCAGTACTTC
CASSHLHSSHEQYF
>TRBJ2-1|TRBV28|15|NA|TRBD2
TGTGCCAGCAGTTTTGGCGGGAGTACATACAATGAGCAGTTCTTC
CASSFGGSTYNEQFF
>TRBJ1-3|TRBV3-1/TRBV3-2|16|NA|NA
TGTGCCAGCACCGCAAGCGGGACAAACTCTGGAAACACCATATATTTT
CASTASGTNSGNTIYF
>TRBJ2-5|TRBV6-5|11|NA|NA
TGTGCCAGCACCCACCAGGGGACCCAGTACTTC
CASTHQGTQYF
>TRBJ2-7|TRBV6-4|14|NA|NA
TGTGCCAGCAGTGTTGACGCTAGCTCCTACGAGCAGTACTTC
CASSVDASSYEQYF
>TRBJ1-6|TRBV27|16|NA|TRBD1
TGTGCCAGCAGTTTATCGACAGGGGGCAGGGATTCACCCCTCCACTTT
CASSLSTGGRDSPLHF
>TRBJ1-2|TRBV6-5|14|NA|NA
TGTGCCAGCAGTTTACGTCAGGTCGTGTCGGGCTACACCTTC
CASSLRQVVSGYTF
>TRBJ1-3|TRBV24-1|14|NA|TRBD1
TGTGCCACCAGTGACCCGGACAGGGTAGACACCATATATTTT
CATSDPDRVDTIYF
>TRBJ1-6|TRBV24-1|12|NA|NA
TGTGCCACCAGTGACGGTCGGTCACCCCTCCACTTT
CATSDGRSPLHF
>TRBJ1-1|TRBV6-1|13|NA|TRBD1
TGTGCCAGCAGTGAATGGACAGGCACTGAAGCTTTCTTT
CASSEWTGTEAFF
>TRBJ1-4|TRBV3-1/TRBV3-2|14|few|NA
TGTGCCAGCAGTAAGGCGGGGACTAATGAAAAACTGTTTTTT
CASSKAGTNEKLFF
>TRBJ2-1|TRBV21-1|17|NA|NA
TGTGCCAGCAGCAAAGTAGTCAACAGGGGCAGGGTCAATGAGCAGTTCTTC
CASSKVVNRGRVNEQFF
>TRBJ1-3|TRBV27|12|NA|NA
TGTGCCAGCAGGGGAGGGAAAAACACCATATATTTT
CASRGGKNTIYF
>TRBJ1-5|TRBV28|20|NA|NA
TGTGCCAGCACCCCCGCCGAGATGGGGAAGGGGCCCTATAGCAATCAGCCCCAGCATTTT
CASTPAEMGKGPYSNQPQHF
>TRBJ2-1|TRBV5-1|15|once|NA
TGCGCCAGCAGCTTGGTGTGGGGGGTTGGGAATGAGCAGTTCTTC
CASSLVWGVGNEQFF
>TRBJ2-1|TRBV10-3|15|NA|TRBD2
TGTGCCATCAGTGAGGGAACACTAGCGATGGATGAGCAGTTCTTC
CAISEGTLAMDEQFF
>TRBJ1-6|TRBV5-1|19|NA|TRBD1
TGCGCCAGCAGCCGAATTCCGGGACAGGGGAGCTCCTATAATTCACCCCTCCACTTT
CASSRIPGQGSSYNSPLHF
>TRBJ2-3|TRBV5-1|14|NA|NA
TGCGCCAGCAGCTTGGCCCCGGGCACAGATACGCAGTATTTT
CASSLAPGTDTQYF
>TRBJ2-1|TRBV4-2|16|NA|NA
TGTGCCAGCAGCCAAGAGACGGGACTTCTCTACAATGAGCAGTTCTTC
CASSQETGLLYNEQFF
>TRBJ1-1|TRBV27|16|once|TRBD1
TGTGCCAGCAGTCCCACCAGGTTGTCCAGGGGGAGTGAAGCTTTCTTT
CASSPTRLSRGSEAFF
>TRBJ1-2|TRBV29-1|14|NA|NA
TGCAGCGTTGATTCGGCCGGGGCTAACTATGGCTACACCTTC
CSVDSAGANYGYTF
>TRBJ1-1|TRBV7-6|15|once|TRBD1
TGTGCCAGCAGCTCTCAGGGGGCTGCGGACACTGAAGCTTTCTTT
CASSSQGAADTEAFF
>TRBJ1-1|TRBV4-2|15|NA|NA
TGTGCCAGCAGCCAAGTGGGGCGGCAGAACACTGAAGCTTTCTTT
CASSQVGRQNTEAFF
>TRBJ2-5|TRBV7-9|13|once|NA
TGTGCCAGCAGAGGAGGTGCTGGAGAGACCCAGTACTTC
CASRGGAGETQYF
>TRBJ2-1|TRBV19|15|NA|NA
TGTGCCAGTAGCCGAAAAATAGACTCACACAATGAGCAGTTCTTC
CASSRKIDSHNEQFF
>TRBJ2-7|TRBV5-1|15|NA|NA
TGCGCCAGCAGCTTGGAAAAGGGGCCCGGGTACGAGCAGTACTTC
CASSLEKGPGYEQYF
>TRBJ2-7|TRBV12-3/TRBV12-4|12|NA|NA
TGTGCCAGCAGTTCCCACGAGAGGGAGCAGTACTTC
CASSSHEREQYF
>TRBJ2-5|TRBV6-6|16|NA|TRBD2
TGTGCCAGCAGTTACGGTTCACGGCTAGCGGCAGAGACCCAGTACTTC
CASSYGSRLAAETQYF
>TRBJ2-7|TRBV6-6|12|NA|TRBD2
TGTGCCATCGCCCGGGGGGGCTACGAGCAGTACTTC
CAIARGGYEQYF
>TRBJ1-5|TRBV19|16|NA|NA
TGTGCCAGTAGTATAGATTGGCAGGGTAGCAATCAGCCCCAGCATTTT
CASSIDWQGSNQPQHF
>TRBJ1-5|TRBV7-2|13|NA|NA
TGTGCCAGCAGCCCAGGGTCCCCTCAGCCCCAGCATTTT
CASSPGSPQPQHF
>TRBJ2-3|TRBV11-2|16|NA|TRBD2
TGTGCCAGCACCCTGGGACTAGCGGGAAGGGCAGATACGCAGTATTTT
CASTLGLAGRADTQYF
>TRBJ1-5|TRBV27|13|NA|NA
TGTGCCAGCGGTTGGGGAAGGGGTCAGCCCCAGCATTTT
CASGWGRGQPQHF
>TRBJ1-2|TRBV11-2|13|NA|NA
TGTGCCAGCAGCCCTACACAGGGCTATGGCTACACCTTC
CASSPTQGYGYTF
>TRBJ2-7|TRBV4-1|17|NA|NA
TGCGCCAGCAGCCAAGATGTGGGGGCGGGTATCTCCTACGAGCAGTACTTC
CASSQDVGAGISYEQYF
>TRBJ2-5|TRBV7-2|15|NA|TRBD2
TGTGCCAGCAGCCCAAGGACTAGCGGGAGTGAGACCCAGTACTTC
CASSPRTSGSETQYF
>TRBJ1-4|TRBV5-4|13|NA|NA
TGTGCCAGCAACACAGGGAGGGACGGAAAACTGTTTTTT
CASNTGRDGKLFF
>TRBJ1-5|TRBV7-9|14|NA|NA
TGTGCCAGCAGCTTATCTTCATCGGGGCAGCCCCAGCATTTT
CASSLSSSGQPQHF
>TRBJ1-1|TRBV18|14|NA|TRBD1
TGTGCCAGCTCATCGGACAGGAGGGGCACTGAAGCTTTCTTT
CASSSDRRGTEAFF
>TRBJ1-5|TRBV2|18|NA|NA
TGTGCCAGCAGTGTCCCCCCATTCAGTTCTCGTAGCAATCAGCCCCAGCATTTT
CASSVPPFSSRSNQPQHF